This entry lists 10 T cell receptor beta chains sequenced from one sample in a study of identical twins. One entry per CDR3 protein, called by TCRdb with MiXCR from the 5' RACE reads. The table has some 730,000 distinct CDR3 sequences, about 20% seen once. This sample also appeared in a second study, on T cells expressing NK-cell markers.

The sequencing input was PBMCs. Source of these receptors: a woman aged 18-35 years in good health.

This sequence joins TRBV20-1 and TRBJ2-1; 11 bases fit TRBD2. The germline V gene encodes CDR1 DFQATT and CDR2 SNEGSKA (reference sequence). The CDR3 contains 13 residues. J lost 8 bases, V lost 3 bases, and 3 bases had no gene match. CDR3 residues: CSARTSGIHEQFF. CDR3 bases: TGCAGTGCTAGGACTAGCGGGATCCATGAGCAGTTCTTC.

This rearrangement joins TRBV6-1 to TRBJ2-6; D is unresolved. CDR3 length: 16 residues. Trimming pared 7 bases from V and 1 base from J, leaving 14 bases between. Germline V CDR1 and CDR2: MNHNS, SASEGT. Here the CDR3 DNA reads TGTGCCAGCACCTTCCGGCAAAGTTCTGGGGCCAACGTCCTGACTTTC. It translates to CASTFRQSSGANVLTF.

This chain uses TRBV10-2 with TRBJ1-1; no clear D. Germline CDR1 WSHSY, CDR2 SAAADI. The CDR3 length is 12 residues. Trimming took off 3 bases at V and 7 bases at J, with 9 bases between the two ends. DNA for the CDR3: TGCGCCAGCAGTGAATGGCGGGGTGAAGCTTTCTTT. Residues: CASSEWRGEAFF.

The V call is TRBV20-1, the J call TRBJ2-1, with D perhaps matching TRBD2 (5 bases). The CDR3 extends over 13 amino acids. Germline V CDR1 and CDR2: DFQATT, SNEGSKA (reference sequence). V gave up 1 base and J gave up 8 bases, with 12 bases separating them. The DNA for the CDR3 is TGCAGTGCTAGAGGGGCCGGACTTGATGAGCAGTTCTTC. It codes for CSARGAGLDEQFF.

This clonotype showed up just a few times. The rearrangement uses TRBV6-1 and TRBJ2-3; 8 bases match TRBD2. Germline values: CDR1 MNHNS, CDR2 SASEGT. This CDR3 region has 14 residues. V trimming: 4 bases; J trimming: 5 bases; junction bases outside the gene matches: 5. CDR3 region: CASSGAGVLDTQYF. Here the CDR3 DNA reads TGTGCCAGCAGTGGAGCGGGAGTTTTAGATACGCAGTATTTT.

The rearrangement joins TRBV14 to TRBJ2-1; TRBD2 matches at 13 bases. This CDR3 has 17 residues. Trimming took 0 bases from V and 5 from J; bases not matched to a gene: 4. Germline V gene lookup returns CDR1 SGHDN and CDR2 FVKESK. CDR3 sequence reads: CASSQEAGTSGNNEQFF. The DNA of the CDR3 is TGTGCCAGCAGCCAAGAGGCCGGGACTAGCGGGAACAATGAGCAGTTCTTC.

The sample holds a few counts of this clonotype. J is TRBJ1-6 and V is TRBV10-3; D is unclear. Germline CDR1 and CDR2: ENHRY and SYGVKD. V was trimmed by 2 bases and J by 7 bases, leaving 12 bases between them. The CDR3 totals 15 residues. The CDR3 DNA reads TGTGCCATCAGTGAGGCAGGCCCGGTCAATTCACCCCTCCACTTT. Amino acids: CAISEAGPVNSPLHF.

This clonotype showed up many times. The chain has TRBV20-1 and TRBJ2-6, with no clear D. Between the trimmed V and J ends, which lost 2 bases and 4 bases, there was a span of 6 bases. The germline CDR1 and CDR2 sequences are DFQATT and SNEGSKA (reference sequence). CDR3 length: 13 amino acids. CDR3 residues: CSARMAGANVLTF. CDR3 DNA: TGCAGTGCTAGAATGGCCGGGGCCAACGTCCTGACTTTC.

This clonotype was seen at least ten times. The rearrangement joins TRBV20-1 to TRBJ1-1; D is undetermined. CDR3 size: 14 residues. The germline gives CDR1 DFQATT, CDR2 SNEGSKA (reference sequence). The ends were cut back, 3 bases at V and 1 base at J, with 12 bases in the middle. CDR3 sequence: CSASLSPSNTEAFF. The CDR3 coding sequence is TGCAGTGCTAGTTTATCGCCCTCGAACACTGAAGCTTTCTTT.

The chain couples TRBV9 to TRBJ2-1; maybe TRBD1 (5 bases). Germline V CDR1 and CDR2: SGDLS, YYNGEE. V gave up 0 bases and J gave up 6 bases, with 13 bases separating them. The CDR3 consists of 15 residues. The CDR3 coding sequence is TGTGCCAGCAGCGTAGCAGGGTTTTTGAGCAATGAGCAGTTCTTC. As protein: CASSVAGFLSNEQFF.